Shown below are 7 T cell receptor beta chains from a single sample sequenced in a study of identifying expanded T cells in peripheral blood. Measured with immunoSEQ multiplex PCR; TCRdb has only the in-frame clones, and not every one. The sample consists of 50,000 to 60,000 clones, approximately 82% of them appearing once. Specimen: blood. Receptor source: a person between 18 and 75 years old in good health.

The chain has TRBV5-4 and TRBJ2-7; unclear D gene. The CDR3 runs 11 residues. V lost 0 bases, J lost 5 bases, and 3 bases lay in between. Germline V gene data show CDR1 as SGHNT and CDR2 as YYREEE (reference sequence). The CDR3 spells CASSLGHEQYF. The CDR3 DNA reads TGTGCCAGCAGCTTGGGTCACGAGCAGTACTTC.

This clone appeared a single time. Here the CDR3 DNA reads TGTGCCAGCAGTGAACTCACAGGGCTTAATTCACCCCTCCACTTT. This translates into CASSELTGLNSPLHF. The chain joins TRBV2 to TRBJ1-6; a possible D gene is TRBD1 (6 bases). CDR3 length equals 15 residues. V was shortened by 2 bases and J by 6 bases, with 11 bases between the two germline ends. Per the germline V gene, CDR1 is SNHLY and CDR2 is FYNNEI.

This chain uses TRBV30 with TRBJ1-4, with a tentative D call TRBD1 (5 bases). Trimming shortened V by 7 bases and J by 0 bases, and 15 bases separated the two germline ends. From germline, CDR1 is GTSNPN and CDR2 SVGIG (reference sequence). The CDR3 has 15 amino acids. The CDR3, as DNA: TGTGCCTCCGCGAAAAGAGGGGCAACTAATGAAAAACTGTTTTTT. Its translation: CASAKRGATNEKLFF.

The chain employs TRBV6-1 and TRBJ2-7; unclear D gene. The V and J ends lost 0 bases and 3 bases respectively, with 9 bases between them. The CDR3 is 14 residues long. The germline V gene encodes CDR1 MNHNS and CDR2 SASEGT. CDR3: CASSEALVIYEQYF. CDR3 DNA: TGTGCCAGCAGTGAAGCCTTAGTGATCTACGAGCAGTACTTC.

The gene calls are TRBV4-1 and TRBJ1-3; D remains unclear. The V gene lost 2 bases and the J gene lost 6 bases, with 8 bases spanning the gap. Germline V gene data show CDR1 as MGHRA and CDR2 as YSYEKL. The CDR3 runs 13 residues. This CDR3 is CASSQISENTIYF. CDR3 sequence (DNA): TGCGCCAGCAGCCAAATAAGTGAAAACACCATATATTTT.

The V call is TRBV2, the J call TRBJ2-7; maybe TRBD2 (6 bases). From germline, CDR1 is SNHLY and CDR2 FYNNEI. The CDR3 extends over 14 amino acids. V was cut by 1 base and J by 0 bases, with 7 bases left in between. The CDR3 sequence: CASSEVAVSYEQYF. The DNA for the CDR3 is TGTGCCAGCAGTGAAGTAGCGGTCTCCTACGAGCAGTACTTC.

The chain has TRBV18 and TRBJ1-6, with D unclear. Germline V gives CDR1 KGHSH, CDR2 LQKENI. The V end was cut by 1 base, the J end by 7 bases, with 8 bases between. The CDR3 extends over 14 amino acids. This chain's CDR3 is CASSPQKFNSPLHF. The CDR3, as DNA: TGTGCCAGCTCACCACAGAAATTCAATTCACCCCTCCACTTT.